This T cell receptor beta chain derives from a study of monozygotic twins with inflammatory bowel disease. General observations from the study: Different T cell subtypes could not be distinguished.

CDR3 length: 16 amino acids. Germline CDR1 and CDR2: SEHNR and FQNEAQ (reference sequence). Details on this clonotype: Antigen unknown.

TCRdb reprocessed the 5' RACE reads; each CDR3 protein has one entry and no DNA is given. Its table lists about 300,000 distinct CDR3 sequences. The receptor's source is a human donor with ulcerative colitis or Crohn's disease, or a healthy co-twin of an affected twin (not recorded which). The chain employs TRBV7-9 and TRBJ2-7; TCRdb's D call, TRBD2, is unchecked because there is no DNA. Sequenced material: blood. CDR3 in amino acids: CASSTILAGGTYEQYF.